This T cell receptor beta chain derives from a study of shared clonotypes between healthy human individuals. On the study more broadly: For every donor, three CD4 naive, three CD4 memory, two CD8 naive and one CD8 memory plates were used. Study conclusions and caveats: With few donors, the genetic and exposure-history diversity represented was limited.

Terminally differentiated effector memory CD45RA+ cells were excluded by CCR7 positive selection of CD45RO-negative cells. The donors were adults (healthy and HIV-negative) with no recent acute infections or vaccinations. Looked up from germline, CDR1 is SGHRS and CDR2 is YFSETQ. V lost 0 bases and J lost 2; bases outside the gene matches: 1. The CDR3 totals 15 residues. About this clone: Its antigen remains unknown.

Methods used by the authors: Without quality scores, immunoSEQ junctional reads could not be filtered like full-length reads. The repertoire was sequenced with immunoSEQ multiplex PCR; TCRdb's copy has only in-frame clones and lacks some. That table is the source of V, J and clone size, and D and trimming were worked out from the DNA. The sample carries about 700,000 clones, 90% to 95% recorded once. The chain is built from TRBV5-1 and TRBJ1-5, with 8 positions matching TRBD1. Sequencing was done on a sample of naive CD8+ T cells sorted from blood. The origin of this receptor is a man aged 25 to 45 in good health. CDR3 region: CASSLAGGGNQPQHF. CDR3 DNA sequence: TGCGCCAGCAGCTTGGCAGGGGGCGGCAATCAGCCCCAGCATTTT.